This note documents a single TCR beta chain sequence. Its antigen is still unknown. Using viral peptide pools, the ViraFEST assay grew out antigen-specific CD4+ T cells prior to sequencing. With roughly nine days of culture completed, CD4+ T cells were isolated. Either the mRNA-1273 or the BNT162b2 vaccine was given to participants as two doses. Nucleocapsid antibodies stayed negative before and after vaccination, showing no earlier SARS-CoV-2 infection. On days 3 and 7, fresh IL-2 medium replaced half the medium. This specimen comes from a study of vaccination effects on CD4 cells after COVID-19. Study background: Post-vaccine sampling occurred a median 72 days after the second dose. General study findings and limits: Healthy vaccinees' vaccine-induced clones included only 1 of 255 cross-reacting with common cold coronaviruses.

V lost 5 bases to trimming and J lost 0 bases; unmatched junction nucleotides: 4. The CDR3 is 15 residues long. The germline V gene encodes CDR1 SGHRS and CDR2 YFSETQ. The data were produced by immunoSEQ multiplex PCR, yet TCRdb's version contains in-frame clones alone and is incomplete. This table holds 25,000 to 35,000 clones, roughly 74% found once. V and J are TRBV5-1 and TRBJ2-3; 9 bases match TRBD1. The clonotype comes from a human donor who received a COVID-19 vaccine. The material was CD4+ T cells from PBMCs cultured with HCoV-NL63 spike peptides, obtained after COVID-19 vaccination. Here the CDR3 reads CASRGQGSSTDTQYF. CDR3 nucleotides: TGCGCCAGCAGGGGACAGGGATCTAGCACAGATACGCAGTATTTT.